The 4 T cell receptor beta chains given below trace back to one sample, sequenced in a study of blood T cells in healthy people across ages. Using a J-beta primer mix together with a sample-barcoded 5' primer, a second PCR was run for about 7 to 12 cycles. Each CDR3 protein is one row after TCRdb ran MiXCR on the 5' RACE reads. Of approximately 880,000 distinct CDR3 sequences detected, roughly 48% appear once; the ten largest clones hold around 15%. Sequenced input: blood. These receptors originate from a man aged 25-45 years in good health.

The table lists this clonotype with a few counts. The CDR3 bases are TGCGCCAGCAGCTGGGGTGACAGGCCCGGGAACACTGAAGCTTTCTTT. The encoded protein is CASSWGDRPGNTEAFF. J is TRBJ1-1 and V is TRBV5-1; D is perhaps TRBD1 (6 bases). The ends were cut back, 3 bases at V and 1 base at J, with 16 bases in the middle. Looked up from germline, CDR1 is SGHRS and CDR2 is YFSETQ. CDR3 length: 16 amino acids. Full variable domain (rest looked up from reference TRBV5-1 and TRBJ1-1): KAGVTQTPRYLIKTRGQQVTLSCSPISGHRSVSWYQQTPGQGLQFLFEYFSETQRNKGNFPGRFSGRQFSNSRSEMNVSTLELGDSALYLCASSWGDRPGNTEAFFGQGTRLTVV.

The CDR3 region is CAISDRVRDEQFF. Written as DNA, the CDR3 is TGTGCCATTTCGGACAGGGTTCGAGATGAGCAGTTCTTC. The chain employs TRBV10-3 and TRBJ2-1, with TRBD1 matching 8 bases. The germline V gene encodes CDR1 ENHRY and CDR2 SYGVKD. This CDR3 is built from 13 residues. V dropped 9 bases and J dropped 8; count of bases not matched to a gene: 9.

The chain employs TRBV10-2 and TRBJ2-7; tentative D call: TRBD1 (5 bases). The DNA end is more similar to TRBJ2-5, so the J call may be wrong. The CDR3 totals 15 residues. CDR1 and CDR2 (germline): WSHSY, SAAADI. CDR3 DNA sequence: TGCGCCAGCAGTGAGTCGAGGCTAGGGGAAGAGACCCAGTACTTC. Its translation: CASSESRLGEETQYF.

The chain employs TRBV20-1 and TRBJ1-1; D might be TRBD1 (5 bases). Germline V lookup: CDR1 DFQATT, CDR2 SNEGSKA (reference sequence). The CDR3 is 14 residues long. With 4 bases removed from V and 1 base from J, the gap between germline ends came to 13 bases. CDR3: CSAKRGEGNTEAFF. CDR3 nucleotide sequence: TGCAGTGCTAAACGGGGGGAAGGGAACACTGAAGCTTTCTTT.